This passage covers 3 T cell receptor beta chains from one sample sequenced in a study of PD-1 blockade in classical Hodgkin lymphoma. Data came from immunoSEQ multiplex PCR; TCRdb stores just in-frame clones and leaves some out. Of about 30,000 clones detected, about 82% appear once; the ten largest clones hold 0.5% to 0.65%. Indicated time point: cycle 4 day 1 (C4D1), after more than 5 weeks of nivolumab. Each of the patients experienced relapse following autologous stem cell transplantation, and their brentuximab vedotin exposure differed. Purification of CD4+ T cells from thawed PBMCs was performed via magnetic negative selection. The specimen comprised CD4+ T cells from blood, sampled before the fourth cycle of nivolumab. Every receptor here comes from a human donor with classical Hodgkin lymphoma.

The CDR3 reads CASSRDTISGNTIYF. The CDR3 nucleotides read TGTGCCAGCAGCCGGGACACAATCTCTGGAAACACCATATATTTT. This chain joins TRBV6-6 and TRBJ1-3; D possibly corresponds to TRBD1 (6 bases). V was clipped by 6 bases and J by 0 bases, with 12 bases between them. Germline values: CDR1 MNHNY, CDR2 SVGAGI (reference sequence). CDR3 size: 15 residues.

In its sample, this clone was seen a few times. Different DNA sequences within this sample yield the same CDR3. This rearrangement joins TRBV7-9 to TRBJ1-3; unclear D gene. The germline V and J ends were trimmed by 5 bases and 0 bases, with 5 bases remaining between them. CDR3 size: 13 residues. Germline-derived CDR1 and CDR2 are SEHNR and FQNEAQ (reference sequence). CDR3 nucleotides: TGTGCCAGCAGCCGGGACTCTGGAAACACCATATATTTT. Amino acids: CASSRDSGNTIYF.

This clone was seen a few times. The rearrangement joins TRBV6-5 to TRBJ1-1; 7 bases map to TRBD1. Losses at the gene ends were 0 bases for V and 5 bases for J; bases not matched to a gene: 0. This CDR3 comprises 13 residues. CDR1 and CDR2 from the germline V gene are MNHEY and SVGAGI. DNA of the CDR3: TGTGCCAGCAGTTACTCGACAGGGACTGAAGCTTTCTTT. As protein: CASSYSTGTEAFF.